A single sample gave rise to the 26 T cell receptor beta chains below, sequenced in a study of control samples from healthy donors and cancer patients (dated by TCRdb to 2018 to 2021). Libraries were prepared through the immunoSEQ multiplex PCR assay. TCRdb stores this immuneACCESS table with in-frame sequences only. Part of the clones is absent; in the studies checked, under half of the shortfall reflects unresolved V genes, and no reason is known for the rest. This sample comprises about 140,000 clones, 91% of them detected only once. The leading ten clones occupy more than 6.5% of the sample. Sequenced material: blood. These receptor sequences come from a man between 18 and 29 years old in good health.

The J gene is TRBJ1-6, the V gene TRBV19; D remains ambiguous. V gave up 4 bases and J gave up 8 bases, with 9 bases separating them. The CDR3 runs 13 residues. In germline, CDR1 is LNHDA, CDR2 SQIVND (reference sequence). The DNA for the CDR3 is TGTGCCAGTAGTACAAGGATTTATTCACCCCTCCACTTT. This gives the protein CASSTRIYSPLHF.

The chain is built from TRBV27 and TRBJ1-3, with TRBD1 matching over 9 bases. Germline-derived CDR1 and CDR2 are MNHEY and SMNVEV (reference sequence). This CDR3 comprises 16 residues. J was trimmed by 1 base and V by 1 base; bases with no gene match: 2. Written as DNA, the CDR3 is TGTGCCAGCAGTTTATTCGGGACAGGGTCTGGAAACACCATATATTTT. Its translation is CASSLFGTGSGNTIYF.

The CDR3 DNA is TGTGCCAGCAGCTTAGGGGGGCGTGAGCAGTTCTTC. It specifies CASSLGGREQFF. The J gene is TRBJ2-1, the V gene TRBV7-3, with D possibly being TRBD1 or TRBD2 (6 bases each). The CDR3 extends over 12 amino acids. V lost 2 bases and J 9 bases, leaving 8 bases between the germline ends. Germline V gene lookup returns CDR1 SGHTA and CDR2 FQGTGA.

The chain recombines TRBV5-1 with TRBJ2-2; D assignment may be TRBD1 or TRBD2 (6 bases each). The germline CDR1 and CDR2 sequences are SGHRS and YFSETQ. Trimming removed 3 bases at V and 7 bases at J, with 19 bases between. This CDR3 spans 16 amino acids. The CDR3 reads CASSSHPGEAGGELFF. For the CDR3, the DNA is TGCGCCAGCAGCTCCCACCCAGGGGAAGCGGGCGGGGAGCTGTTTTTT.

This chain links TRBV3-1 (or the pseudogene TRBV3-2) with TRBJ1-4; a possible D gene is TRBD1 (5 bases). V lost 0 bases to trimming and J lost 8 bases, with 22 bases between them. The CDR3 covers 18 residues. Germline V CDR1 and CDR2: LGHDT, YNNKEL (reference sequence). CDR3 in DNA: TGTGCCAGCAGCCAAGATGAGACAGTGGCGTTGGGGGAGGAAAAACTGTTTTTT. As protein: CASSQDETVALGEEKLFF.

The chain recombines TRBV7-2 with TRBJ2-1, with 8 bases matching TRBD1. V shed 6 bases, J shed 3 bases, and the junction held 7 bases outside the gene matches. The CDR3 sequence is 15 residues long. Germline V gene sequence: CDR1 SGHTA, CDR2 FQGNSA. CDR3 sequence: CASRATGQDYNEQFF. DNA of the CDR3: TGTGCCAGCAGAGCCACGGGACAGGACTACAATGAGCAGTTCTTC.

This chain connects TRBV5-1 to TRBJ2-7, with D perhaps TRBD1 (6 bases). The germline CDR1 and CDR2 sequences are SGHRS and YFSETQ. The CDR3 is made up of 17 amino acids. Trimming shortened V by 0 bases and J by 2 bases, and 18 bases separated the two germline ends. The DNA for the CDR3 is TGCGCCAGCAGCTTGGAGGCCTCAGGGGAACCCCCCTACGAGCAGTACTTC. Amino acid sequence: CASSLEASGEPPYEQYF.

This clone has only a few counts. V and J are TRBV7-6 and TRBJ2-7; no clear D gene. Trimming took off 3 bases at V and 4 bases at J, with 13 bases between the two ends. Germline assignment: CDR1 SGHVS and CDR2 FNYEAQ. The CDR3 spans 14 residues. Here the CDR3 DNA reads TGTGCCAGCAGCTTGGGTGGGGTACGGTACGAGCAGTACTTC. The encoded protein is CASSLGGVRYEQYF. The full variable domain, rest sourced from reference TRBV7-6 and TRBJ2-7, is GAGVSQSPRYKVTKRGQDVALRCDPISGHVSLYWYRQALGQGPEFLTYFNYEAQQDKSGLPNDRFSAERPEGSISTLTIQRTEQRDSAMYRCASSLGGVRYEQYFGPGTRLTVT.

The count of this clone is one. The rearrangement links TRBV2 to TRBJ1-2; 9 nucleotides align to TRBD1. The CDR3 loop spans 15 amino acids. Germline values: CDR1 SNHLY, CDR2 FYNNEI. After removal of 6 bases from V and 8 bases from J, the junction contained 13 bases not matched to a gene. The CDR3, as DNA: TGTGCCAGCAGGTCAGGCCTTGGACAGGGGCAAGGCTACACCTTC. The encoded protein is CASRSGLGQGQGYTF. Complete variable domain (other parts from reference TRBV2 and TRBJ1-2): EPEVTQTPSHQVTQMGQEVILRCVPISNHLYFYWYRQILGQKVEFLVSFYNNEISEKSEIFDDQFSVERPDGSNFTLKIRSTKLEDSAMYFCASRSGLGQGQGYTFGSGTRLTVV.

The chain has TRBV20-1 and TRBJ1-1; D unclear. CDR1 is DFQATT, CDR2 SNEGSKA, per germline (reference sequence). The CDR3 is 10 residues long. Trimming shortened V by 4 bases and J by 7 bases, and 7 bases separated the two germline ends. The CDR3 bases are TGCAGTGCTACTTGGGGTGAAGCTTTCTTT. Translating it yields CSATWGEAFF.

The chain employs TRBV3-1 (or the pseudogene TRBV3-2) and TRBJ1-2, with D possibly TRBD1 on 5 matching bases. Germline CDR1 LGHDT, CDR2 YNNKEL (reference sequence). V shed 0 bases and J shed 5 bases, with 13 bases lying between them. This CDR3 has 15 amino acids. CDR3 amino acids: CASSQDTGRGYGYTF. DNA of the CDR3: TGTGCCAGCAGCCAAGATACGGGGCGAGGGTATGGCTACACCTTC.

The gene calls are TRBV2 and TRBJ1-6, with D unclear. Germline V gives CDR1 SNHLY, CDR2 FYNNEI. The length of the CDR3 is 12 residues. Trimming cost V 7 bases and J 4 bases, with 5 bases left between them. The CDR3 DNA reads TGTGCCAGCACCTCGTATAATTCACCCCTCCACTTT. Its protein product is CASTSYNSPLHF.

The chain recombines TRBV5-5 with TRBJ2-5, with 10 bases matching TRBD2. Trimming at V came to 8 bases and at J to 0 bases, leaving 10 bases not matched to a gene. This CDR3 has 16 residues. The germline gives CDR1 SGHKS, CDR2 YYEKEE (reference sequence). CDR3 sequence reads: CASSPGLASYQETQYF. The CDR3 nucleotides read TGTGCCAGTTCCCCGGGACTAGCGAGTTACCAAGAGACCCAGTACTTC.

The genes are TRBV6-6 and TRBJ1-2; tentative D call: TRBD1 (5 bases). V was trimmed by 4 bases and J by 8 bases, leaving 17 bases between them. CDR1 MNHNY and CDR2 SVGAGI come from the germline V gene (reference sequence). CDR3 length: 14 residues. CDR3 DNA: TGTGCCAGCAGTTCGCTTCAGGGTCTCGACGGCTACACCTTC. Its translation: CASSSLQGLDGYTF.

DNA of the CDR3: TGCAGTGCTTACAGGGGGTTTGGCTACACCTTC. Translation gives CSAYRGFGYTF. This chain joins TRBV20-1 and TRBJ1-2; 8 nucleotides match TRBD1. CDR3 length: 11 amino acids. Germline lookup yields CDR1 DFQATT and CDR2 SNEGSKA (reference sequence). Germline trimming cut 5 bases from V and 7 bases from J; bases unmatched to any gene: 3.

CDR3 DNA sequence: TGTGCTAGTGAAGTCGACAGAGGAAACACCATATATTTT. It codes for CASEVDRGNTIYF. The chain recombines TRBV12-5 with TRBJ1-3; a possible D gene is TRBD1 (5 bases). The germline V gene encodes CDR1 LGHNT and CDR2 FRNRAP. There are 13 residues in the CDR3. Trimming cost V 7 bases and J 4 bases, with 11 bases left between them.

This chain links TRBV5-1 with TRBJ1-2; 7 bases line up with TRBD1. Losses at the gene ends were 0 bases for V and 4 bases for J; bases not matched to a gene: 3. From germline, CDR1 is SGHRS and CDR2 YFSETQ. This CDR3 contains 14 residues. As DNA, the CDR3 is TGCGCCAGCAGCTTGGTGCCAGGGGGCTATGGCTACACCTTC. Amino acid sequence: CASSLVPGGYGYTF. Using reference TRBV5-1 and TRBJ1-2 for the parts outside the CDR3, the full variable domain is KAGVTQTPRYLIKTRGQQVTLSCSPISGHRSVSWYQQTPGQGLQFLFEYFSETQRNKGNFPGRFSGRQFSNSRSEMNVSTLELGDSALYLCASSLVPGGYGYTFGSGTRLTVV.

The chain employs TRBV5-1 and TRBJ1-6, with TRBD1 identical over 11 bases. CDR3 length: 15 amino acids. Germline values: CDR1 SGHRS, CDR2 YFSETQ. Losses at the gene ends were 2 bases for V and 8 bases for J; bases not matched to a gene: 3. The CDR3 coding sequence is TGCGCCAGCAGCTTTGGACAGGGGGCTGATTCACCCCTCCACTTT. This sequence encodes CASSFGQGADSPLHF.

The chain couples TRBV12-3 or TRBV12-4 to TRBJ1-1; D ambiguous. V was pared by 3 bases and J by 1 base, with 6 bases between. The CDR3 loop spans 13 amino acids. This CDR3 reads CASSLTRNTEAFF. CDR3 coding DNA: TGTGCCAGCAGTTTGACCCGGAACACTGAAGCTTTCTTT.

The J gene is TRBJ2-5, the V gene TRBV19; D might be TRBD2 (6 bases). This CDR3 comprises 15 residues. Germline V gene sequence: CDR1 LNHDA, CDR2 SQIVND (reference sequence). V lost 5 bases and J lost 5, with 18 bases in between. The CDR3 loop is CASSWTAGSGETQYF. CDR3 DNA: TGTGCCAGTAGTTGGACTGCGGGGTCGGGGGAGACCCAGTACTTC. The entire variable domain, with the rest obtained from reference TRBV19 and TRBJ2-5, is as follows: DGGITQSPKYLFRKEGQNVTLSCEQNLNHDAMYWYRQDPGQGLRLIYYSQIVNDFQKGDIAEGYSVSREKKESFPLTVTSAQKNPTAFYLCASSWTAGSGETQYFGPGTRLLVL.

The rearrangement links TRBV5-4 to TRBJ2-7; 7 nucleotides match TRBD1. J was trimmed by 0 bases and V by 4 bases; bases with no gene match: 7. Germline V gene data show CDR1 as SGHNT and CDR2 as YYREEE (reference sequence). The CDR3 totals 15 residues. CDR3 residues: CASSHPTGSSYEQYF. The CDR3 DNA is TGTGCCAGCAGCCACCCGACAGGGAGCTCCTACGAGCAGTACTTC.

CDR3 sequence: CASRTGHGGLPEAFF. As DNA, the CDR3 is TGTGCCAGCAGAACCGGGCACGGTGGACTTCCTGAAGCTTTCTTT. The genes are TRBV28 and TRBJ1-1; D gene ambiguous. Trimming stripped 6 bases from V and 6 bases from J, with 20 bases between. The CDR3 length is 15 residues. The germline CDR1 and CDR2 sequences are MDHEN and SYDVKM.

This chain joins TRBV3-1 (or the pseudogene TRBV3-2) and TRBJ1-2, with unresolved D. This CDR3 is built from 11 residues. V dropped 0 bases and J dropped 7 bases, with 3 bases sitting between them. Germline loops: CDR1 LGHDT, CDR2 YNNKEL (reference sequence). The chain's CDR3 is CASSQERGYTF. The CDR3 bases are TGTGCCAGCAGCCAAGAACGTGGCTACACCTTC.

This chain links TRBV7-2 with TRBJ2-7; D might be TRBD1 (5 bases). The CDR3 runs to 16 residues. V was pared by 0 bases and J by 0 bases, with 12 bases between. CDR1 and CDR2 (germline): SGHTA, FQGNSA. CDR3 in amino acids: CASSLAQGWTSYEQYF. The CDR3 DNA reads TGTGCCAGCAGCTTAGCCCAGGGATGGACCTCCTACGAGCAGTACTTC.

The CDR3 DNA reads as TGCAGTGCTAGTTCCGGGACTAGCGGTTCCTACGAGCAGTACTTC. This sequence encodes CSASSGTSGSYEQYF. The V call is TRBV20-1, the J call TRBJ2-7, with TRBD2 matching over 11 bases. The junction had 5 bases not matched to a gene; V was cut back by 3 bases and J by 1 base. The CDR3 spans 15 residues. Germline V lookup: CDR1 DFQATT, CDR2 SNEGSKA (reference sequence).

J is TRBJ1-3 and V is TRBV21-1. TRBV21-1 is marked as a pseudogene. This CDR3 has 21 residues. CDR3 residues: CASSKPQTWFEGLSSGNTIYF. Here the CDR3 DNA reads TGTGCCAGCAGCAAACCGCAAACGTGGTTTGAAGGATTAAGCTCTGGAAACACCATATATTTT.